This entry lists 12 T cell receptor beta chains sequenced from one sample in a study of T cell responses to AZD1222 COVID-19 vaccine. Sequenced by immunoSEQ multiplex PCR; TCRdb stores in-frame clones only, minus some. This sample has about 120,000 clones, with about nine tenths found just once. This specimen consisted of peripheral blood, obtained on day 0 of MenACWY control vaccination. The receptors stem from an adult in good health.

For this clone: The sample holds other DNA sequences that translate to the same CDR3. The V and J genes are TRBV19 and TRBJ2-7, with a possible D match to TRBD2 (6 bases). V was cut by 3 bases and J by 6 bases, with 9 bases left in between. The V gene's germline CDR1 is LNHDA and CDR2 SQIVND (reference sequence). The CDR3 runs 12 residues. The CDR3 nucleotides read TGTGCCAGTAGTATTCGTAGCGGCGAGCAGTACTTC. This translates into CASSIRSGEQYF.

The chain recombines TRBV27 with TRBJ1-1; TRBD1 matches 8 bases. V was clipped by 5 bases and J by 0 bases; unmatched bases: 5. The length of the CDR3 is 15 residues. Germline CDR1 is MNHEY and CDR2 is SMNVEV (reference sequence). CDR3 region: CASSLRTGLNTEAFF. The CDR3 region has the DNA TGTGCCAGCAGTCTTCGGACAGGGTTGAACACTGAAGCTTTCTTT.

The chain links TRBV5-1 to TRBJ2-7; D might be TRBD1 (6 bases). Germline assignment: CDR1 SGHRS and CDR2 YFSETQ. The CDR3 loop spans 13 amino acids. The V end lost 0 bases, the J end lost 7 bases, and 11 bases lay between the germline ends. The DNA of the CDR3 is TGCGCCAGCAGCTTGGGGACAGTTCCGGAGCAGTACTTC. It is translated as CASSLGTVPEQYF.

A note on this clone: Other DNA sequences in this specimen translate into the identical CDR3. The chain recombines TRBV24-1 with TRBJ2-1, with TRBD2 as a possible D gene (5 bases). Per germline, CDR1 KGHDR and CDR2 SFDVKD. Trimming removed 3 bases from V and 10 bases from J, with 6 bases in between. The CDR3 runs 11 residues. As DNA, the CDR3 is TGTGCCACCAGTGATCGAGGGGAGCAGTTCTTC. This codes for CATSDRGEQFF.

The CDR3 loop is CASSLGGSGNTIYF. CDR3 DNA sequence: TGTGCCAGCAGCTTAGGAGGGTCTGGAAACACCATATATTTT. V is TRBV7-8 and J is TRBJ1-3; no clear D. This CDR3 has 14 amino acids. Germline CDR1 and CDR2: SGHVS and FQNEAQ. The V end lost 1 base, the J end lost 1 base, and 5 bases lay between the germline ends.

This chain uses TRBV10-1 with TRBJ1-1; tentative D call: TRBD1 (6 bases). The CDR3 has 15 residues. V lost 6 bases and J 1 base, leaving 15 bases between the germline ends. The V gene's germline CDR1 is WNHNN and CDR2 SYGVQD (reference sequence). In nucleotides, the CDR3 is TGCGCCAGCAGATACGGGACAATTAGGAACACTGAAGCTTTCTTT. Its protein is CASRYGTIRNTEAFF.

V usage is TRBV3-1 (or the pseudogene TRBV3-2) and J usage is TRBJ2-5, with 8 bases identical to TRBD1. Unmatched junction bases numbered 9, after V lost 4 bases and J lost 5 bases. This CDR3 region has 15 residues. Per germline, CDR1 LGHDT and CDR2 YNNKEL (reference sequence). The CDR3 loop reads CASSRETGVKETQYF. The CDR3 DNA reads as TGTGCCAGCAGCCGAGAGACAGGGGTTAAGGAGACCCAGTACTTC.

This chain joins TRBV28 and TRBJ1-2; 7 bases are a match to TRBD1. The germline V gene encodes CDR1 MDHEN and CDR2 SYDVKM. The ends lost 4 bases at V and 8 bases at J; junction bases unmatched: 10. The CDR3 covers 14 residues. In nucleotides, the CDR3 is TGTGCCAGCAGTTCGTCCGACAGGGTAAACGGCTACACCTTC. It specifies CASSSSDRVNGYTF.

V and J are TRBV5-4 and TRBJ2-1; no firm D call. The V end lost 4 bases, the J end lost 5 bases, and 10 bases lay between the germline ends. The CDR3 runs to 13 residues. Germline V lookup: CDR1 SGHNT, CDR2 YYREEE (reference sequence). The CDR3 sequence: CASSIIRNNEQFF. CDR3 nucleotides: TGTGCCAGCAGCATTATTAGAAACAATGAGCAGTTCTTC. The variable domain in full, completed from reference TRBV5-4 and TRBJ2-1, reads ETGVTQSPTHLIKTRGQQVTLRCSSQSGHNTVSWYQQALGQGPQFIFQYYREEENGRGNFPPRFSGLQFPNYSSELNVNALELDDSALYLCASSIIRNNEQFFGPGTRLTVL.

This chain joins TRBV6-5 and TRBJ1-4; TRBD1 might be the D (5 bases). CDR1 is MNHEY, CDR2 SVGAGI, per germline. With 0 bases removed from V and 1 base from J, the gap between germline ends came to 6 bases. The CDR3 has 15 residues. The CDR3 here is CASSYSGGTNEKLFF. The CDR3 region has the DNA TGTGCCAGCAGTTACTCCGGGGGAACTAATGAAAAACTGTTTTTT.

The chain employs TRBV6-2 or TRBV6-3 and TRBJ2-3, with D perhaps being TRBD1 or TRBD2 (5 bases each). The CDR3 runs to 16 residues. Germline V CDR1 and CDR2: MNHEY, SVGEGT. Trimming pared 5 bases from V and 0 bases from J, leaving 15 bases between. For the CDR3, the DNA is TGTGCCAGCAGTGGGGGTTATGATATAAGCACAGATACGCAGTATTTT. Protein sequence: CASSGGYDISTDTQYF.

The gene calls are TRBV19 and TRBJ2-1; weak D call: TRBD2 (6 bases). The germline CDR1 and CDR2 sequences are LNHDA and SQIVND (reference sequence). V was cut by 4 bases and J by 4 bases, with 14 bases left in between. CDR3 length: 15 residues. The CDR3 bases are TGTGCCAGTAGTACCCCGAGGAGGGCGTACAATGAGCAGTTCTTC. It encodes CASSTPRRAYNEQFF.